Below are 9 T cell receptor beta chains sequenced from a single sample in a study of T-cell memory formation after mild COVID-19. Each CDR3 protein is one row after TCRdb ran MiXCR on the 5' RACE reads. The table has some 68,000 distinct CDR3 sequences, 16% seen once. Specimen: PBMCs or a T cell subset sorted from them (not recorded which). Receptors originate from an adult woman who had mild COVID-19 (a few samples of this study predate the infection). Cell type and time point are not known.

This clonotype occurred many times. As DNA, the CDR3 is TGTGCCAGCAGCTTAGAACAATTAGGAAATGAAAAACTGTTTTTT. It codes for CASSLEQLGNEKLFF. This chain uses TRBV7-2 with TRBJ1-4; D call uncertain. CDR3 length: 15 residues. CDR1 SGHTA and CDR2 FQGNSA come from the germline V gene. V was trimmed by 1 base and J by 5 bases, leaving 11 bases between them.

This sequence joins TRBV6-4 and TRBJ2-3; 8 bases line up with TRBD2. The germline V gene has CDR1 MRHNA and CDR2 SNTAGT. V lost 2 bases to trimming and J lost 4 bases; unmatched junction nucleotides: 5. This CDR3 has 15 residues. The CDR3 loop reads CASSDSAGGPDTQYF. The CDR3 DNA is TGTGCCAGCAGTGACAGCGCGGGGGGACCAGATACGCAGTATTTT.

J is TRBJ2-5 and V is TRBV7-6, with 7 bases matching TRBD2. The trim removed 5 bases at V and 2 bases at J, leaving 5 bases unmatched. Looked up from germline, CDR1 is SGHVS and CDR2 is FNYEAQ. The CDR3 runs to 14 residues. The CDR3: CASSQISGQETQYF. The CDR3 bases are TGTGCCAGCAGCCAAATTAGCGGGCAAGAGACCCAGTACTTC.

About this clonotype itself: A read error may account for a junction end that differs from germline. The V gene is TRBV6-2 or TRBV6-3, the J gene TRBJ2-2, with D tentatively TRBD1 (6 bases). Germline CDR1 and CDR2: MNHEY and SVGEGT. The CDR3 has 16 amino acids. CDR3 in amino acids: CASSYSRTGNAGELFF. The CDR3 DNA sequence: TGTGCCAGCAGTTACAGCAGAACAGGGAACGCCGGGGAGCTGTTTTTT.

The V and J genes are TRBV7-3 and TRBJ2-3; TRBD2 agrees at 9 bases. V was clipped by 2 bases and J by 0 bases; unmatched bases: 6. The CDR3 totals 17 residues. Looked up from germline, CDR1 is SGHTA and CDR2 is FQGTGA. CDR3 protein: CASSLLLAGPSTDTQYF. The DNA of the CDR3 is TGTGCCAGCAGCTTATTGCTAGCGGGACCTAGCACAGATACGCAGTATTTT.

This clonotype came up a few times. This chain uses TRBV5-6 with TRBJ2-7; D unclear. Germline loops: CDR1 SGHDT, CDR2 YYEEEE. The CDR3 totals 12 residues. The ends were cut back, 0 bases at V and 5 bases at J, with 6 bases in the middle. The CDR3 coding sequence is TGTGCCAGCAGCTTGGGCAGGCACGAGCAGTACTTC. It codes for CASSLGRHEQYF.

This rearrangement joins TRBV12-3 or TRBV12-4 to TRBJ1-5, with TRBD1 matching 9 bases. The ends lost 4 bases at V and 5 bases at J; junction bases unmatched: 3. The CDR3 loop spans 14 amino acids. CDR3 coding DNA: TGTGCCAGCAGTTCGTGGACAGGGGATCAGCCCCAGCATTTT. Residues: CASSSWTGDQPQHF.

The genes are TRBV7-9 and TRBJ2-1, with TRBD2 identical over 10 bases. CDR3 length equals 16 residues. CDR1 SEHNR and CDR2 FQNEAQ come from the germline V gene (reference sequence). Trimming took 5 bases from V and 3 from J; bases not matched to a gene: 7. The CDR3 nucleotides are TGTGCCAGCAGCGATAGCCTAGCGGGGGACTACAATGAGCAGTTCTTC. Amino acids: CASSDSLAGDYNEQFF.

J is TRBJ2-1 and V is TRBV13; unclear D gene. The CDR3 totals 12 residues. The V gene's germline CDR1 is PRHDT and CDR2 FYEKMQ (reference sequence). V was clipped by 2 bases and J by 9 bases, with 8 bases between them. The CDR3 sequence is CASSLKGIEQFF. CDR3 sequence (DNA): TGTGCCAGCAGCTTAAAAGGAATTGAGCAGTTCTTC.